This T cell receptor beta chain appears in the sequencing data of a study of blood T cell repertoires in COVID-19 (dated by TCRdb to the early 2020s). The study in broad terms: Collaborator samples came from the United States, Italy and Spain and covered acute and convalescent phases of COVID-19. The prospective study material was composed of cDNA or gDNA derived from T cells, B-cell-depleted T cells, or PBMCs. The dataset comprised deeply sampled blood TCRbeta repertoires from subjects exposed to, actively infected with, or recovered from COVID-19. The repertoires were released in a freely available public database intended as a resource for research on the immune response to SARS-CoV-2. Samples came from the ongoing ImmuneRACE study (first 160 participants) plus 1,254 subjects from 6 global collaborators. The sample metadata nearly always contained a de-identified subject ID, COVID-19 status, age in years and sex. HLA class I and class II types, where available, came from metadata supplied by the sample provider rather than from assay-based typing.

Another Seattle source contributed samples from volunteer blood donors who had recovered from COVID-19. Collaborating institutions collected whole blood in K2EDTA tubes following their own protocols. For TCRbeta analysis, collaborators shipped samples in one of three forms: frozen whole blood, isolated PBMCs, or DNA extracted from either of those sample types. On the study overall, not on this receptor specifically: Clinical and demographic metadata were provided uncurated, with the amount varying by source and participant.

Including the terminal cysteine and phenylalanine, the CDR3 comprises 15 residues. Just CDR3 DNA is preserved here, 45 bases in frame from base 1. The V end loses 2 bases and the J end loses 9 bases, and a stretch of 14 bases separates them. Looking up the germline V gene yields CDR1 SGHTA and CDR2 FQGTGA. There are many counts of this clone. Its antigen is currently not known. Per-base quality was not reported, and no clone a single base away is much larger than it. The immunoSEQ Assay, a bias-controlled multiplex PCR, was used to amplify TCRbeta CDR3 regions from genomic DNA. The published analysis was carried out like this. The number of nucleated cells in each sample was estimated from the amplification of reference gene primers within the assay. To quantify the absolute abundance of each unique TCRbeta CDR3 rearrangement, sequence reads were collapsed and filtered. Productive Simpson clonality was computed per sample as the square root of Simpson's diversity index over productive rearrangements. Here the immuneACCESS table is served through TCRdb, limited to in-frame sequences with V and J called. Missing clones are a known gap in these copies; in checked studies unresolved V genes cover under half, and the rest lacks a known reason. V and J calls and clone size are as listed in that table; D and trimming were resolved from the DNA. The sample table lists about 270,000 clones, 83% of them with a count of one. 7.5% to 10% of the sample lies in the top ten.

The rearranged chain carries TRBV7-3 and TRBJ1-6, with TRBD1 tentatively as D gene (5 bases match). This clonotype was sampled from a woman aged 50 to 65 who had recovered from COVID-19. Sequencing was carried out using peripheral blood. Here is the DNA: TGTGCCAGCAGCTTAGAACCAGGGCCCTCTTCACCCCTCCACTTT. It translates as CASSLEPGPSSPLHF.